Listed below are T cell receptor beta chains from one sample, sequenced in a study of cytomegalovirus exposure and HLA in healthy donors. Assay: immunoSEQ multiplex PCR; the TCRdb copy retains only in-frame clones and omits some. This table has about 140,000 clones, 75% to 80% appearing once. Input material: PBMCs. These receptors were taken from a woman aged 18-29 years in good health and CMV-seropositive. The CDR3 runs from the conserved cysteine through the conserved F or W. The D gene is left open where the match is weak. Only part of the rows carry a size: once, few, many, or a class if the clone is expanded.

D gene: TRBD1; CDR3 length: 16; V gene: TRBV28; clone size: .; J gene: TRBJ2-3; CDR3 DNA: TGTGCCAGCAGTCCAACTACAGGGGCCGGCACAGATACGCAGTATTTT; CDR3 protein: CASSPTTGAGTDTQYF
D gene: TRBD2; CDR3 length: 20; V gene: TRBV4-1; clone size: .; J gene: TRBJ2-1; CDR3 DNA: TGCGCCAGCAGCCAAGAAGTATCTGTGGGACGGGGGGGCCGGTTTGGTGAGCAGTTCTTC; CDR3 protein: CASSQEVSVGRGGRFGEQFF
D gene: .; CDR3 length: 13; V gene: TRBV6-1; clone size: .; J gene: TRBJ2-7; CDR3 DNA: TGTGCCAGCAGTAATACAGGTTACTACGAGCAGTACTTC; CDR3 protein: CASSNTGYYEQYF
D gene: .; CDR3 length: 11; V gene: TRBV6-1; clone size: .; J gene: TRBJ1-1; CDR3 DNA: TGTGCCAGCACCCTCAACACTGAAGCTTTCTTT; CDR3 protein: CASTLNTEAFF
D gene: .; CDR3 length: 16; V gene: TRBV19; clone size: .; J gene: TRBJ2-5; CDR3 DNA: TGTGCCAGTAGTATAGATGGGGGCGCATCCCGGGAGACCCAGTACTTC; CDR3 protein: CASSIDGGASRETQYF
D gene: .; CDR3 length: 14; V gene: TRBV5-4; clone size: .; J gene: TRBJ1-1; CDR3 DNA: TGTGCCAGCAGCTTGGCGGGGGGCAGGGTGTTAGCTTTCTTT; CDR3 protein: CASSLAGGRVLAFF
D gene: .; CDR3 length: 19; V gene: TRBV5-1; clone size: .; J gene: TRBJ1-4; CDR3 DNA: TGCGCCAGCAGCTTGGGACAGATCACAACTCTAACAACTAATGAAAAACTGTTTTTT; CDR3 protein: CASSLGQITTLTTNEKLFF
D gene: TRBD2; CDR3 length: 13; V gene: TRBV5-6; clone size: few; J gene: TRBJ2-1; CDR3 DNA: TGTGCCAGCAGCTCCCTCCCGGGGGGTGAGCAGTTCTTC; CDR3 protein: CASSSLPGGEQFF
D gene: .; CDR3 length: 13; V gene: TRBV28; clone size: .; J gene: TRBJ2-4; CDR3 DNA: TGTGCCAGCAGTTTGGGCAGGGGTTACATTCAGTACTTC; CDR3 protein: CASSLGRGYIQYF
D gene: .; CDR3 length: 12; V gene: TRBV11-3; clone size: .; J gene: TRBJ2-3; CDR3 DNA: TGTGCCAGCAGCAGCCAAACAGATACGCAGTATTTT; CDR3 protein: CASSSQTDTQYF
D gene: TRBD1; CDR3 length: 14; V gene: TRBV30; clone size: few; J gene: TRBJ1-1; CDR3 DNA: TGTGCCTGGACTGGGGACAGAGCGCCCACTGAAGCTTTCTTT; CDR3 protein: CAWTGDRAPTEAFF
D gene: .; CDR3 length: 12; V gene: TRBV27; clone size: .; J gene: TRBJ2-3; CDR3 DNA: TGTGCCAGCAGTTTTCTAGGAGATACGCAGTATTTT; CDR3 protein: CASSFLGDTQYF
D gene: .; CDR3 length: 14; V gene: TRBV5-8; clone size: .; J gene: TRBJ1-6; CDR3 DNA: TGTGCCAGCAGCTTGGCGGGGGGGGATTCACCCCTCCACTTT; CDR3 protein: CASSLAGGDSPLHF
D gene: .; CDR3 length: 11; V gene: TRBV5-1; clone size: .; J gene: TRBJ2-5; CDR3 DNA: TGCGCCAGCAGCCCGGGGGACGACGCGTACTTC; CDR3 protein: CASSPGDDAYF
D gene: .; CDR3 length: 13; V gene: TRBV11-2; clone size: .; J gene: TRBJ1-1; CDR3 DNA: TGTGCCAGCAGCTTATCGTGGAACACTGAAGCTTTCTTT; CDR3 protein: CASSLSWNTEAFF
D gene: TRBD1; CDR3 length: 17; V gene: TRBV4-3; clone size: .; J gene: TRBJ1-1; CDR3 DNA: TGCGCCAGCAGCCAAGATTTGGGGACAGGGGAAGGCACTGAAGCTTTCTTT; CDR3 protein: CASSQDLGTGEGTEAFF
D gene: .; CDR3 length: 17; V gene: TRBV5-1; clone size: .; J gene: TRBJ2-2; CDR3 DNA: TGCGCCAGCAGCTCGACCTTAACGACAGGGAACACCGGGGAGCTGTTTTTT; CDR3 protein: CASSSTLTTGNTGELFF
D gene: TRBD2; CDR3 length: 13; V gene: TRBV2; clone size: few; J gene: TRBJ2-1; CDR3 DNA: TGTGCCAGCAGTACCGGGACTAGCGGGGGGGCTATCTTC; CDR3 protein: CASSTGTSGGAIF
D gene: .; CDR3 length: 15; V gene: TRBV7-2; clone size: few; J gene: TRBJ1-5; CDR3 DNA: TGTGCCAGCAGCTTCGGGCGGGGAAGCAATCAGCCCCAGCATTTT; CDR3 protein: CASSFGRGSNQPQHF
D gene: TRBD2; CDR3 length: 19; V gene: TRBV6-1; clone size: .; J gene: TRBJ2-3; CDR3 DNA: TGTGCCAGCAGTGAAGCGGCGGGGGGGCCCTTGATTTTCACAGATACGCAGTATTTT; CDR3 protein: CASSEAAGGPLIFTDTQYF
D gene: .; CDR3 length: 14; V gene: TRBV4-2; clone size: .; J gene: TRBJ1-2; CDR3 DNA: TGTGCCAGCAGCCAAGGTCCAGGGAGGAATGGCTACACCTTC; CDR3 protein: CASSQGPGRNGYTF
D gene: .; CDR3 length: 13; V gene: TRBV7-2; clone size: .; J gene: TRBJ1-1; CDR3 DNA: TGTGCCAGCAGCCAAACAGTTAACACTGAAGCTTTCTTT; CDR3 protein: CASSQTVNTEAFF
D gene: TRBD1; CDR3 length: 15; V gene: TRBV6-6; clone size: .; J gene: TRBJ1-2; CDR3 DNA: TGTGCCAGCAATGACAGACAGGGGGAACCCTATGGCTACACCTTC; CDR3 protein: CASNDRQGEPYGYTF
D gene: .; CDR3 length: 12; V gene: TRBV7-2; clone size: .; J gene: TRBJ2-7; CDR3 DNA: TGTGCCAGTGCGGACGGGGTCTACGAGCAGTACTTC; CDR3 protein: CASADGVYEQYF
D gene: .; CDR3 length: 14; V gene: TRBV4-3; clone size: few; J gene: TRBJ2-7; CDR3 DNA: TGCGCCAGCAGCCAAGAGGGCCCCGCCTACGAGCAGTACTTC; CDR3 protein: CASSQEGPAYEQYF
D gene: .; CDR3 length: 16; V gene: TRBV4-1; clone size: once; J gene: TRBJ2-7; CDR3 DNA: TGCGCCAGCAGCCGCGCTATTAGGAGGGGCGCCTACGAGCAGTACTTC; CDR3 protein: CASSRAIRRGAYEQYF
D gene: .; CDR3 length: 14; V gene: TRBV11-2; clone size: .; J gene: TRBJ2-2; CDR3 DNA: TGTGCCAGCAGCTTAGCACGGGGCACCGGGGAGCTGTTTTTT; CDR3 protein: CASSLARGTGELFF
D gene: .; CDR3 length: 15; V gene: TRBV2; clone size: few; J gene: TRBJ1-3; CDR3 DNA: TGTGCCAGCAGGAATGGGGGCGCAGGTGGAAACACCATATATTTT; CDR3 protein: CASRNGGAGGNTIYF
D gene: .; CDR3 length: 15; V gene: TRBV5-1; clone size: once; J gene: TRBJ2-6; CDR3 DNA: TGCGCCAGCAGCTTGGATCTCTCTGGGGCCAACGTCCTGACTTTC; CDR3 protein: CASSLDLSGANVLTF
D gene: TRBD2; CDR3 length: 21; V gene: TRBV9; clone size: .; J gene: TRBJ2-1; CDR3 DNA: TGTGCCAGCAGCACCCCTAACGGGGAAAGGACTAGCGGACCGACCTACAATGAGCAGTTCTTC; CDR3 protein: CASSTPNGERTSGPTYNEQFF
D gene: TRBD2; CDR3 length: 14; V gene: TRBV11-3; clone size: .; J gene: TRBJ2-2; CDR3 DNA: TGTGCCAGCAGCTTAGGTAGCGGGGCCGGGGAGCTGTTTTTT; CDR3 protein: CASSLGSGAGELFF
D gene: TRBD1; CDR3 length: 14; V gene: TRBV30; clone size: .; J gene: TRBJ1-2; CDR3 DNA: TGTGCCTCGACCGGGACAGGGTCTAACTATGGCTACACCTTC; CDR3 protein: CASTGTGSNYGYTF
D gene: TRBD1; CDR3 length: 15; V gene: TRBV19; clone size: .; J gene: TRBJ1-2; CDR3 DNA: TGTGCCAGTAGTCCTTCCACTTCAGGGGGGAATGGCTACACCTTC; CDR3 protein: CASSPSTSGGNGYTF
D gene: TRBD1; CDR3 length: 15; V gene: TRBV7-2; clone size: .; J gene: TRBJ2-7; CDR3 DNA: TGTGCCAGCGGCTTATCGACAGGGGACTCCTACGAGCAGTACTTC; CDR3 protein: CASGLSTGDSYEQYF
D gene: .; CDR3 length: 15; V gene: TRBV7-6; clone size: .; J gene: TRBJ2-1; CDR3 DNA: TGTGCCAGCAGCTTAGCACCCAGGGTTGAGGATGAGCAGTTCTTC; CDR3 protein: CASSLAPRVEDEQFF
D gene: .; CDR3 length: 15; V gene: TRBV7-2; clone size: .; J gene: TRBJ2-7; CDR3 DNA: TGTGCCAGCAGCCATATGACTCCCAGCCCCTACGAGCAGTACTTC; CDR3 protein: CASSHMTPSPYEQYF
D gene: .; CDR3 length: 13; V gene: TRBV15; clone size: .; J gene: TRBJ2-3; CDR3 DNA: TGTGCCACCAGCAGTGGACTCACAGATACGCAGTATTTT; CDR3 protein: CATSSGLTDTQYF
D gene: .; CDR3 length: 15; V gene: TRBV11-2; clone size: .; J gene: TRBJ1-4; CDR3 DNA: TGTGCCAGCAGCTCACTAGTGGGGGCCCATGAAAAACTGTTTTTT; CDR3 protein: CASSSLVGAHEKLFF
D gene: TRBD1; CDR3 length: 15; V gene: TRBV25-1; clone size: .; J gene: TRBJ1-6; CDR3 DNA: TGTGCCAGCAGTGCGACGAAGGGGGCCGGTTCACCCCTCCACTTT; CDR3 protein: CASSATKGAGSPLHF
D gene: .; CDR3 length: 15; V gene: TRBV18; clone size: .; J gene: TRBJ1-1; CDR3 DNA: TGTGCCAGCTCACCAATGTTTCAGGTGAACACTGAAGCTTTCTTT; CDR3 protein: CASSPMFQVNTEAFF
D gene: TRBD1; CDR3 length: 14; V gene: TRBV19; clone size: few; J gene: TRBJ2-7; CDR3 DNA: TGTGCCAGTAGAAGGGGGCGAGGGTCCTACGAGCAGTACTTC; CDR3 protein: CASRRGRGSYEQYF
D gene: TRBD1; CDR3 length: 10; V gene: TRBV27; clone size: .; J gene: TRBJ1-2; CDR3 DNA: TGTGCCAGCAGTTGGACAGGGAGCTACTTC; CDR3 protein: CASSWTGSYF
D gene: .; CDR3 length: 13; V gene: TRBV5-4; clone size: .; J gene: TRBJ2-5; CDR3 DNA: TGTGCCAGCAGCTCCAACTTCCAAGAGACCCAGTACTTC; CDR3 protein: CASSSNFQETQYF
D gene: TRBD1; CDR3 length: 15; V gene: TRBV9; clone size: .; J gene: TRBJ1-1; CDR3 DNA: TGTGCCAGCAGCGAAAGCACAGGGGGGGGCACTGAAGCTTTCTTT; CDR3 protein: CASSESTGGGTEAFF
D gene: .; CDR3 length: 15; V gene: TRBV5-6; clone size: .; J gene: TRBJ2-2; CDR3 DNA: TGTGCCAGCAGCTTGTATCAGGTGCCCGGCGGGGAGCTGTTTTTT; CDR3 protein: CASSLYQVPGGELFF
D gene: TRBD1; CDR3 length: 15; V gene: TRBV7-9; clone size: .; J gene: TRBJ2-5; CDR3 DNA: TGTGCCAGCAGCTCTACGGACAGGGTTCCATGGGCCCAGTACTTC; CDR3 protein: CASSSTDRVPWAQYF
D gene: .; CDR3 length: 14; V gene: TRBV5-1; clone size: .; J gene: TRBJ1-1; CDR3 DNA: TGCGCCAGCAGGGTTAACCCCGCTCAGACTGGGAGCTTCTTT; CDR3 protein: CASRVNPAQTGSFF
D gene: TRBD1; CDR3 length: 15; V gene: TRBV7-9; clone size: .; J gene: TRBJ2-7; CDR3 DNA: TGTGCCAGCAGCTCCAGACAGGGTGGGACCTACGAGCAGTACTTC; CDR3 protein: CASSSRQGGTYEQYF
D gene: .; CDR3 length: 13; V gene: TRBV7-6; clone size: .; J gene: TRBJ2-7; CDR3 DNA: TGTGCCAGCAGCTTAGAGTTCAGCTACGAGCAGTACTTC; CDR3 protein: CASSLEFSYEQYF
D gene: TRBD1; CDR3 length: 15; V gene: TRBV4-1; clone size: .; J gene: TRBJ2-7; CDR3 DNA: TGCGCCAGCAGCCAGGGGGACAGGGGCGGGTACGAGCAGTACTTC; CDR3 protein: CASSQGDRGGYEQYF
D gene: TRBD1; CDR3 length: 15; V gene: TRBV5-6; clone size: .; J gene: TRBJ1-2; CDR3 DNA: TGTGCCAGCAGCTTACAGGGGAGAGGAGAGTATGGCTACACCTTC; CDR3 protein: CASSLQGRGEYGYTF
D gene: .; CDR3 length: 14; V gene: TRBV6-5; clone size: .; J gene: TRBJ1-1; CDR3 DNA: TGTGCCAGCAGTTACAGAGGATCGCACACTGAAGCTTTCTTT; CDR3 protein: CASSYRGSHTEAFF
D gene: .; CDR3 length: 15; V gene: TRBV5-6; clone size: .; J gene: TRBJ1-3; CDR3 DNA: TGTGCCAGCGGCTTGCGGGCGGGGATTGGAAACACCATATATTTT; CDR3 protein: CASGLRAGIGNTIYF
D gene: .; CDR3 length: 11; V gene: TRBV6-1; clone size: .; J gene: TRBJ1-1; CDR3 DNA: TGTGCCACCCAGGACAGCACTGAAGCTTTCTTT; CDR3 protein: CATQDSTEAFF
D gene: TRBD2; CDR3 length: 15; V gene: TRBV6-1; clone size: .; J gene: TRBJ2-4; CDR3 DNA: TGTGCCAGCAGTGAACTAGCGGGGGGGCCAAACATTCAGTACTTC; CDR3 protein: CASSELAGGPNIQYF
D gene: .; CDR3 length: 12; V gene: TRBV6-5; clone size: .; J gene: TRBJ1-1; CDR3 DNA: TGTGCCAGCAGTTACTATGGAGGCCGGGCTTTCTTT; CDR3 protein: CASSYYGGRAFF
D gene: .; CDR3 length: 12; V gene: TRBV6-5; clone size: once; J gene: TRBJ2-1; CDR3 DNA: TGTGCCAGCACTAACCGGGTTAATGAGCAGTTCTTC; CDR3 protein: CASTNRVNEQFF